This is a list of T cell receptor beta chains from one sample in a study of cytomegalovirus exposure and HLA in healthy donors. The data were produced by immunoSEQ multiplex PCR, yet TCRdb's version contains in-frame clones alone and is incomplete. Here the sample spans over 150,000 clones, roughly 80% being singletons. The sequenced sample was PBMCs. The source is a man aged 30 to 45 in good health and CMV-seropositive. Both conserved end residues are part of each CDR3. The D gene is left open where the match is weak. A row's size may be missing; if present it is once, few, many or a size class.

size | J | V | D | CDR3 | DNA
few | TRBJ1-1 | TRBV6-1 | TRBD1 | CASRTYRGKNTEAFF | TGTGCCAGCCGAACCTACAGGGGGAAGAACACTGAAGCTTTCTTT
. | TRBJ2-3 | TRBV5-1 | TRBD1 | CASSKTGFEADTQYF | TGCGCCAGCAGCAAGACAGGGTTTGAGGCAGATACGCAGTATTTT
. | TRBJ2-5 | TRBV5-1 | TRBD1 | CASSPGTGGYQETQYF | TGCGCCAGCAGCCCTGGGACAGGGGGCTACCAAGAGACCCAGTACTTC
few | TRBJ2-6 | TRBV27 | TRBD1 | CASVPPLPGQGVDGANVLTF | TGTGCCAGTGTGCCCCCGCTACCGGGACAGGGGGTGGACGGGGCCAACGTCCTGACTTTC
. | TRBJ1-2 | TRBV5-5 | . | CASSLVPGDRLYGYTF | TGTGCCAGCAGCTTGGTCCCCGGCGACAGACTCTATGGCTACACCTTC
. | TRBJ2-7 | TRBV7-3 | . | CASSAGQSYEQYF | TGTGCCAGCAGCGCCGGACAGAGCTACGAGCAGTACTTC
. | TRBJ2-2 | TRBV19 | TRBD2 | CASMMREKPGELFF | TGTGCCAGTATGATGCGGGAGAAACCCGGGGAGCTGTTTTTT
. | TRBJ2-6 | TRBV30 | . | CARGPKVPGANVLTF | TGTGCCCGTGGGCCAAAGGTCCCTGGGGCCAACGTCCTGACTTTC
few | TRBJ2-7 | TRBV5-1 | . | CASSFGGEQYF | TGCGCCAGCAGCTTCGGTGGCGAGCAGTACTTC
. | TRBJ1-3 | TRBV7-9 | . | CSSSPGEFFSGNTIYF | TGTTCCAGCAGCCCCGGGGAGTTCTTCTCTGGAAACACCATATATTTT
. | TRBJ1-3 | TRBV9 | TRBD1 | CASSVRDRGDTIYF | TGTGCCAGCAGCGTACGGGACAGGGGAGACACCATATATTTT
. | TRBJ2-7 | TRBV23-1 | TRBD2 | CASGPSLGRLSYEQYF | TGCGCCAGCGGCCCCTCCCTCGGGAGGCTATCCTACGAGCAGTACTTC
. | TRBJ1-1 | TRBV5-1 | . | CASSLGAGNTEAFF | TGCGCCAGCAGCTTGGGGGCAGGAAACACTGAAGCTTTCTTT
. | TRBJ1-1 | TRBV7-9 | . | CASRGKGIVEAFF | TGTGCCAGCCGGGGAAAGGGAATCGTTGAAGCTTTCTTT
. | TRBJ1-2 | TRBV21-1 | . | CASSRSATPNYGYTF | TGTGCCAGCAGCCGATCAGCGACTCCTAACTATGGCTACACCTTC
. | TRBJ2-7 | TRBV28 | TRBD2 | CASRIWGGKNEQYF | TGTGCCAGCAGAATCTGGGGGGGGAAAAACGAGCAGTACTTC
. | TRBJ1-5 | TRBV4-2 | TRBD1 | CASSQETGGNQPQHF | TGTGCCAGCAGCCAGGAGACAGGGGGCAATCAGCCCCAGCATTTT
once | TRBJ2-1 | TRBV7-9 | TRBD2 | CASSATSGSTYNEQFF | TGTGCCAGCAGCGCCACTAGCGGGAGTACCTACAATGAGCAGTTCTTC
few | TRBJ1-6 | TRBV4-3 | . | CASSQGGDNSPLHF | TGCGCCAGCAGCCAAGGGGGGGATAATTCACCCCTCCACTTT
few | TRBJ2-5 | TRBV11-2 | TRBD1 | CASRRPGTGAGETQYF | TGTGCCAGCAGGCGTCCCGGGACAGGGGCGGGAGAGACCCAGTACTTC
. | TRBJ2-6 | TRBV9 | TRBD1 | CASSVDRNSGANVLTF | TGTGCCAGCAGCGTGGACAGGAACTCTGGGGCCAACGTCCTGACTTTC
. | TRBJ2-1 | TRBV28 | TRBD2 | CASSLLREGNEQFF | TGTGCCAGCAGTTTACTGCGGGAGGGCAATGAGCAGTTCTTC
. | TRBJ1-1 | TRBV20-1 | . | CSAYTREAFF | TGCAGTGCTTATACTCGGGAAGCTTTCTTT
. | TRBJ1-4 | TRBV5-1 | TRBD1 | CASSLVRTGLLGGKLFF | TGCGCCAGCAGCTTGGTTCGGACAGGGCTTCTTGGCGGGAAACTGTTTTTT
. | TRBJ2-5 | TRBV30 | . | CAWSVRGNKETQYF | TGTGCCTGGAGTGTAAGAGGGAACAAAGAGACCCAGTACTTC
. | TRBJ2-1 | TRBV10-3 | . | CAISVVQASLYNEQFF | TGTGCCATCAGTGTGGTTCAGGCTAGCCTATACAATGAGCAGTTCTTC
once | TRBJ2-7 | TRBV11-2 | . | CASSLGPAYEQYF | TGTGCCAGCAGCTTAGGGCCAGCCTACGAGCAGTACTTC
once | TRBJ1-1 | TRBV10-2 | . | CASRPRQEANTEAFF | TGCGCCAGCAGACCTAGACAGGAGGCGAACACTGAAGCTTTCTTT
. | TRBJ1-4 | TRBV11-2 | . | CASSLGGRGDEKLFF | TGTGCCAGCAGCTTAGGGGGCAGGGGAGATGAAAAACTGTTTTTT
. | TRBJ2-7 | TRBV5-1 | TRBD1 | CASSLVGQGYEQYF | TGCGCCAGCAGCTTGGTGGGACAGGGGTACGAGCAGTACTTC
. | TRBJ2-1 | TRBV12-5 | TRBD2 | CASGLSRLAGGIIHNEQFF | TGTGCTAGTGGTTTGAGCCGACTAGCGGGGGGGATTATCCACAATGAGCAGTTCTTC
. | TRBJ2-3 | TRBV7-2 | TRBD2 | CASSSGGTDTQYF | TGTGCCAGCAGCTCGGGAGGAACAGATACGCAGTATTTT
once | TRBJ2-7 | TRBV5-1 | . | CASSLDRGGLYEQYF | TGCGCCAGCAGCTTGGACCGGGGTGGCCTCTACGAGCAGTACTTC
. | TRBJ1-4 | TRBV6-5 | TRBD1 | CASSSLTGDANEKLFF | TGTGCCAGCAGTTCCCTCACAGGGGATGCTAATGAAAAACTGTTTTTT
once | TRBJ2-4 | TRBV27 | . | CASSLSQGGNIQYF | TGTGCCAGCAGCCTATCCCAGGGTGGGAACATTCAGTACTTC
. | TRBJ1-1 | TRBV6-1 | . | CASSGYRENTEAFF | TGTGCCAGCAGTGGATACAGGGAGAACACTGAAGCTTTCTTT
. | TRBJ2-5 | TRBV11-3 | TRBD1 | CASSLKLTGSQETQYF | TGTGCCAGCAGCTTGAAACTGACAGGGAGCCAAGAGACCCAGTACTTC
. | TRBJ2-7 | TRBV7-9 | . | CASSPGYEQYF | TGTGCCAGCAGCCCAGGGTACGAGCAGTACTTC
. | TRBJ2-3 | TRBV5-1 | TRBD1 | CASSRSTGGDTQYF | TGCGCCAGCAGCCGGAGCACAGGGGGAGATACGCAGTATTTT
few | TRBJ1-3 | TRBV18 | . | CASSYRDTIYF | TGTGCCAGCTCCTACCGGGACACCATATATTTT
few | TRBJ1-1 | TRBV11-3 | . | CASSPGRGPRSGAFF | TGTGCCAGCAGCCCCGGGCGAGGGCCACGGAGCGGAGCTTTCTTT
few | TRBJ2-5 | TRBV6-5 | . | CASSRGFQETQYF | TGTGCCAGCAGTCGGGGGTTCCAAGAGACCCAGTACTTC
. | TRBJ1-6 | TRBV10-3 | . | CAISETPDSLSSYNSPLHF | TGTGCCATCAGTGAGACACCGGACTCTTTGAGCTCCTATAATTCACCCCTCCACTTT
. | TRBJ1-3 | TRBV19 | . | CASRTDGNTIYF | TGTGCCAGTCGGACAGATGGAAACACCATATATTTT
. | TRBJ2-2 | TRBV6-5 | TRBD2 | CASIDHGGATGELFF | TGTGCCAGCATCGACCACGGGGGGGCGACCGGGGAGCTGTTTTTT